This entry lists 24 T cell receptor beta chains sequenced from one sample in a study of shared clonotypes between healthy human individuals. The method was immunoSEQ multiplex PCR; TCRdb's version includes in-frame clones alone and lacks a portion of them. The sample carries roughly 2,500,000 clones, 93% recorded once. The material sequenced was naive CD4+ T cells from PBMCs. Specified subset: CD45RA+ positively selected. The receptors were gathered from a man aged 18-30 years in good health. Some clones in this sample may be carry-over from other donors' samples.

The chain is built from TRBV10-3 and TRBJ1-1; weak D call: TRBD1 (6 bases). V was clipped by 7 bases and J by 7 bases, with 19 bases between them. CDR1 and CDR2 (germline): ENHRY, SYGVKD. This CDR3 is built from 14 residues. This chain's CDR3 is CAITEGGTPLEAFF. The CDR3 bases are TGTGCCATCACCGAGGGGGGAACGCCCCTTGAAGCTTTCTTT.

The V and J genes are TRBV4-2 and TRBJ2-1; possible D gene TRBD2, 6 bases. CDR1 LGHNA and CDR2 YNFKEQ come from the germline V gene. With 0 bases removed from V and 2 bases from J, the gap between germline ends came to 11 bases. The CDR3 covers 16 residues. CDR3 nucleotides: TGTGCCAGCAGCCAAGACCGGAGGGAGGCCTACAATGAGCAGTTCTTC. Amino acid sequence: CASSQDRREAYNEQFF.

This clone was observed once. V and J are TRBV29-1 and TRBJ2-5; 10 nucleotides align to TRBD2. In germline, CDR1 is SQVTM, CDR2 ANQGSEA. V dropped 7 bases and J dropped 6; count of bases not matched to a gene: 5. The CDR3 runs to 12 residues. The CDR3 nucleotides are TGCAGCGGGCTAGCGGGAGCAAAGACCCAGTACTTC. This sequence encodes CSGLAGAKTQYF.

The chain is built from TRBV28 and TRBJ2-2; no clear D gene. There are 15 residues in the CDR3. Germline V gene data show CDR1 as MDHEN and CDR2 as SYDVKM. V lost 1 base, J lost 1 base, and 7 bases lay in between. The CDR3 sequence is CASSLLARNTGELFF. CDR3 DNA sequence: TGTGCCAGCAGTTTATTGGCAAGGAACACCGGGGAGCTGTTTTTT.

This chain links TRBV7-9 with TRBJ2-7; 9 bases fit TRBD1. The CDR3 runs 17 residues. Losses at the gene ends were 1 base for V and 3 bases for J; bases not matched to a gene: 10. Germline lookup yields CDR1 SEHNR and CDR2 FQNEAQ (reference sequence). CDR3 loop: CASSLGSGGQGLYEQYF. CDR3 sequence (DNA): TGTGCCAGCAGCTTAGGGTCTGGGGGACAGGGACTCTACGAGCAGTACTTC.

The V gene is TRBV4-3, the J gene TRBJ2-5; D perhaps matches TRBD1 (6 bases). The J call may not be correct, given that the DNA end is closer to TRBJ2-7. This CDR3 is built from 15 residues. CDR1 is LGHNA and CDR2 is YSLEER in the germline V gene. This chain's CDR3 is CASSQTGSPSYEQYF. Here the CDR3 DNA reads TGCGCCAGCAGCCAAACAGGGTCCCCCTCCTACGAGCAGTACTTC.

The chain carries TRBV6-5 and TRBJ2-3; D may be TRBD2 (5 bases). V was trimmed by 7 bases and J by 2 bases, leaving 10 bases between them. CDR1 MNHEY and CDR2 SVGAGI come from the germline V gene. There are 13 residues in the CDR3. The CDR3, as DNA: TGTGCCAGCATGGAGCGGTTCACAGATACGCAGTATTTT. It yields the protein CASMERFTDTQYF.

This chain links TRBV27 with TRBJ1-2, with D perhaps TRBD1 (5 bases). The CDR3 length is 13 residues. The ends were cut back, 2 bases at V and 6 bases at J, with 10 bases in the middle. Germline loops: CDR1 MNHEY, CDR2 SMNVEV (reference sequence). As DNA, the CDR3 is TGTGCCAGCAGTTTAGTAGGGACCGATGGCTACACCTTC. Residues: CASSLVGTDGYTF.

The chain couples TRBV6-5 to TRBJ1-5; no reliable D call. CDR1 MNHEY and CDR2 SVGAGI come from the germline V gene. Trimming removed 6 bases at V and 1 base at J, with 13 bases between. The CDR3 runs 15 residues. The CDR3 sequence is CASSRGSVSNQPQHF. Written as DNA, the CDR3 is TGTGCCAGCAGCCGGGGTTCGGTGAGCAATCAGCCCCAGCATTTT.

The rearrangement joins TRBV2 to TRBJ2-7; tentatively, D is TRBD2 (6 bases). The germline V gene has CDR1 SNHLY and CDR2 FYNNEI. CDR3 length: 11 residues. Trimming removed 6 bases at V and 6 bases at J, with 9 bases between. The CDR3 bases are TGTGCCAGCAGGAGGGAGGCCGAGCAGTACTTC. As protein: CASRREAEQYF. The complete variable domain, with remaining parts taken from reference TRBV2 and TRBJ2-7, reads EPEVTQTPSHQVTQMGQEVILRCVPISNHLYFYWYRQILGQKVEFLVSFYNNEISEKSEIFDDQFSVERPDGSNFTLKIRSTKLEDSAMYFCASRREAEQYFGPGTRLTVT.

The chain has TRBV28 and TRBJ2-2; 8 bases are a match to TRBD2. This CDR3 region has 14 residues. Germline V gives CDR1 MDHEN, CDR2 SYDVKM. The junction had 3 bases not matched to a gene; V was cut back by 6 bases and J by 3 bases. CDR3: CASRAGGDTGELFF. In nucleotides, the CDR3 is TGTGCCAGCAGGGCGGGAGGAGACACCGGGGAGCTGTTTTTT.

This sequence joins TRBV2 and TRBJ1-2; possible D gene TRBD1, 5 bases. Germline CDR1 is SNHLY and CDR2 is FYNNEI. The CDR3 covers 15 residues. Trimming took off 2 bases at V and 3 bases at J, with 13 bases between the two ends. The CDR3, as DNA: TGTGCCAGCAGTGAATTGGGGCACGCTTACTATGGCTACACCTTC. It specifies CASSELGHAYYGYTF.

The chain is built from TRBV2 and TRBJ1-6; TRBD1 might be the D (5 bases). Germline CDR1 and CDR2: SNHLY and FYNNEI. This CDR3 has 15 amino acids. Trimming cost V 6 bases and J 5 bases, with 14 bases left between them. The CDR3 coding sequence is TGTGCCAGCAGATCCTCTAAACAGGATAATTCACCCCTCCACTTT. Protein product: CASRSSKQDNSPLHF.

In DNA form, the CDR3 reads TGTGCCACCGCCACGGGGCCTCTAGCCAAAAACATTCAGTACTTC. Its translation: CATATGPLAKNIQYF. This chain connects TRBV28 to TRBJ2-4; either TRBD1 or TRBD2 may fit D (5 bases each). The CDR3 loop spans 15 amino acids. V was clipped by 10 bases and J by 0 bases, with 16 bases between them. Germline V gene lookup returns CDR1 MDHEN and CDR2 SYDVKM.

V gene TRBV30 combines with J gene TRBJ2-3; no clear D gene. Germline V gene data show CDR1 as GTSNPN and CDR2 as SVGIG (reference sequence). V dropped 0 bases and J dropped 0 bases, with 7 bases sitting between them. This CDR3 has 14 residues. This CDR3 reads CAWSVARSTDTQYF. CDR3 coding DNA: TGTGCCTGGAGTGTGGCAAGAAGCACAGATACGCAGTATTTT.

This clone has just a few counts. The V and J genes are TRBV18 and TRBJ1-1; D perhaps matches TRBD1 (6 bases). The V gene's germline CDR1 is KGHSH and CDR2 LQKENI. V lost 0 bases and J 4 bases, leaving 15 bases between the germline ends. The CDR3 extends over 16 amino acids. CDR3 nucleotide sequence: TGTGCCAGCTCACCACCGTCGGGGGCGAGAACCACTGAAGCTTTCTTT. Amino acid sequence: CASSPPSGARTTEAFF. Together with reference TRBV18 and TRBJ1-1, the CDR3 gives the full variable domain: NAGVMQNPRHLVRRRGQEARLRCSPMKGHSHVYWYRQLPEEGLKFMVYLQKENIIDESGMPKERFSAEFPKEGPSILRIQQVVRGDSAAYFCASSPPSGARTTEAFFGQGTRLTVV.

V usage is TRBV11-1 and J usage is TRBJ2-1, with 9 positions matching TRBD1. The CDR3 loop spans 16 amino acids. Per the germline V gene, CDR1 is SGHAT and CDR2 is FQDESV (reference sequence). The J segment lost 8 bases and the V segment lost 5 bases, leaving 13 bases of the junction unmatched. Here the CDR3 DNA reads TGTGCCAGCAGCGCTCCCCTCGGGACAGGGCTACATGAGCAGTTCTTC. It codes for CASSAPLGTGLHEQFF.

CDR3 amino acids: CAWNGPGTSGYNEQFF. The CDR3 DNA reads as TGTGCCTGGAACGGCCCCGGGACTAGCGGCTACAATGAGCAGTTCTTC. The V and J genes are TRBV30 and TRBJ2-1, with 11 positions matching TRBD2. Germline trimming cut 4 bases from V and 3 bases from J; bases unmatched to any gene: 8. The CDR3 has 16 residues. Germline loops: CDR1 GTSNPN, CDR2 SVGIG (reference sequence).

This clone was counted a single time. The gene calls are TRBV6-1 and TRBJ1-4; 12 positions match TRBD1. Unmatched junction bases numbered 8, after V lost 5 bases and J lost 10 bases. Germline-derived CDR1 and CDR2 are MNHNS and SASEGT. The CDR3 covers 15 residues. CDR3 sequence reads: CASSPMGQGAGKLFF. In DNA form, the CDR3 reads TGTGCCAGCAGTCCTATGGGACAGGGGGCGGGAAAACTGTTTTTT.

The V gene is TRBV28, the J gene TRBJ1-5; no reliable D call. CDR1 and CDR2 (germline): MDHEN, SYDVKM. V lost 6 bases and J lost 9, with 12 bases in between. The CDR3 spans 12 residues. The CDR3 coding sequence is TGTGCCAGCAGCCCGGCCGGCCGGCCCCAGCATTTT. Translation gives CASSPAGRPQHF.

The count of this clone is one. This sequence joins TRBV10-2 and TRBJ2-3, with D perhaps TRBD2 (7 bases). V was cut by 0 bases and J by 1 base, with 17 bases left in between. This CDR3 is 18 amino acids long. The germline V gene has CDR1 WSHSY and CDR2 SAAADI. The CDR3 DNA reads TGCGCCAGCAGTGAGTCGGGGGCTGCGGGAGTTGGCACAGATACGCAGTATTTT. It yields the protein CASSESGAAGVGTDTQYF.

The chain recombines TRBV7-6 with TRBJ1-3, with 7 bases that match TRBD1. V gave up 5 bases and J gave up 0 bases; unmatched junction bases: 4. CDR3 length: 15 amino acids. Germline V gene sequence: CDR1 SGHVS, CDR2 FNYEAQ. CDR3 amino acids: CASSRGQYSGNTIYF. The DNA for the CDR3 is TGTGCCAGCAGCCGGGGACAGTACTCTGGAAACACCATATATTTT.

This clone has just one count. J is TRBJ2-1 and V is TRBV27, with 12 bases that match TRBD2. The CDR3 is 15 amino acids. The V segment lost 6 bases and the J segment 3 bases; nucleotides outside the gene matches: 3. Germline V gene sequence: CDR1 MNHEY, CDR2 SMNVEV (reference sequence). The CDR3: CASRRLAGDYNEQFF. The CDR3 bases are TGTGCCAGCAGAAGACTAGCGGGAGACTACAATGAGCAGTTCTTC.

The CDR3 DNA reads TGTGCCAGCTCACTCGAAAAGGGTTACCAGCCCCAGCATTTT. Residues: CASSLEKGYQPQHF. The rearrangement joins TRBV18 to TRBJ1-5, with D hard to call. The CDR3 runs to 14 residues. Between the trimmed V and J ends, which lost 4 bases and 7 bases, there was a span of 14 bases. Germline V lookup: CDR1 KGHSH, CDR2 LQKENI.